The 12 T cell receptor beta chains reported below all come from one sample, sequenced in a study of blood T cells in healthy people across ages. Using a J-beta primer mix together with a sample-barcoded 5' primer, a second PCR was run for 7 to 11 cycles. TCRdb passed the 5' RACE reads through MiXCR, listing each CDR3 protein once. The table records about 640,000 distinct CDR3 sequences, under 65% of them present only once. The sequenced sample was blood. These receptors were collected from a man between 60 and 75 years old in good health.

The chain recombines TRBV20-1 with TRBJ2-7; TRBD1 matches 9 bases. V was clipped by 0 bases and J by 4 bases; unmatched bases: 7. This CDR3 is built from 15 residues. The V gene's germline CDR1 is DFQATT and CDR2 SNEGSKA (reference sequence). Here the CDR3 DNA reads TGCAGTGCTAGAGATCTACAGGGGGCTCGGTACGAGCAGTACTTC. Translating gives CSARDLQGARYEQYF.

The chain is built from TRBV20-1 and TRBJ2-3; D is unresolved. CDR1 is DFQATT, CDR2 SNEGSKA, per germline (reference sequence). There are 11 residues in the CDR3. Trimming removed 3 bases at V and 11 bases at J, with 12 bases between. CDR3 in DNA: TGCAGTGCTAGGGACCGTCTGATGCAGTATTTT. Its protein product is CSARDRLMQYF.

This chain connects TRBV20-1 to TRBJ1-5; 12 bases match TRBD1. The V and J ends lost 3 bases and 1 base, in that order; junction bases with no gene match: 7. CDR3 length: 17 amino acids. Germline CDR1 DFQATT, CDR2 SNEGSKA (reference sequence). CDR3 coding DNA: TGCAGTGCTAGCGGGGACAGGGGGCAGCGGAGCAATCAGCCCCAGCATTTT. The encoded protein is CSASGDRGQRSNQPQHF.

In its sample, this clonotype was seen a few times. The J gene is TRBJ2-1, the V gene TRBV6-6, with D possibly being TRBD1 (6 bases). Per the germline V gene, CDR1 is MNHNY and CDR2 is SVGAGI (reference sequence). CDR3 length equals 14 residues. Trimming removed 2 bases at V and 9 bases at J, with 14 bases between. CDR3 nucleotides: TGTGCCAGCAGTTACAGGCAATCGGACAGTGAGCAGTTCTTC. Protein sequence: CASSYRQSDSEQFF.

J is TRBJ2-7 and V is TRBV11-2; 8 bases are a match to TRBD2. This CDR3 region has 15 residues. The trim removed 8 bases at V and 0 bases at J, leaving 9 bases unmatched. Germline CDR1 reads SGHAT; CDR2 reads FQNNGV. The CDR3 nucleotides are TGTGCCAGCGGCCGTGGGCTAGCGGGCTCCTACGAGCAGTACTTC. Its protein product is CASGRGLAGSYEQYF.

The CDR3 region has the DNA TGTGCCATCAGTGAGGGACAGAATACAGTCACCGGGGAGCTGTTTTTT. Translating gives CAISEGQNTVTGELFF. V is TRBV10-3 and J is TRBJ2-2; tentatively, D is TRBD1 (6 bases). V was cut by 2 bases and J by 4 bases, with 14 bases left in between. Germline lookup yields CDR1 ENHRY and CDR2 SYGVKD. The CDR3 has 16 residues.

The CDR3, as DNA: TGTGCCAGCAGTACCCTCGGGCGGGGTCAAGAGACCCAGTACTTC. Amino acid sequence: CASSTLGRGQETQYF. V usage is TRBV6-5 and J usage is TRBJ2-5, with D tentatively TRBD2 (6 bases). The CDR3 runs 15 residues. Germline lookup yields CDR1 MNHEY and CDR2 SVGAGI. Trimming stripped 5 bases from V and 2 bases from J, with 15 bases between.

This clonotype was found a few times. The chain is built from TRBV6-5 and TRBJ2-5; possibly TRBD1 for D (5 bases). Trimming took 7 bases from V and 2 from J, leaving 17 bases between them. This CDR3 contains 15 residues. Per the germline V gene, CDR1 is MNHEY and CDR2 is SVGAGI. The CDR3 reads CASTDPGAGQETQYF. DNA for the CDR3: TGTGCCAGCACCGACCCTGGGGCAGGACAAGAGACCCAGTACTTC.

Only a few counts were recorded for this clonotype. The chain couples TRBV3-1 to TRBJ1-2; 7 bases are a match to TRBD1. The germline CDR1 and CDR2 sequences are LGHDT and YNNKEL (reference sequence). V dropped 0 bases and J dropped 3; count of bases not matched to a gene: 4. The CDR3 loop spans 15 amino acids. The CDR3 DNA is TGTGCCAGCAGCCAAGACCCAGGGACAGACTATGGCTACACCTTC. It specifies CASSQDPGTDYGYTF.

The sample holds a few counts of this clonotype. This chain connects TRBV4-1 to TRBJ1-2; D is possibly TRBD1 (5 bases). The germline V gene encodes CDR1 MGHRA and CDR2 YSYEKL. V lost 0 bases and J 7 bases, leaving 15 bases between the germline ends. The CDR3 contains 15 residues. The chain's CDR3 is CASSQDPGDPGGYTF. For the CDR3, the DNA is TGCGCCAGCAGCCAAGATCCGGGGGATCCGGGTGGCTACACCTTC.

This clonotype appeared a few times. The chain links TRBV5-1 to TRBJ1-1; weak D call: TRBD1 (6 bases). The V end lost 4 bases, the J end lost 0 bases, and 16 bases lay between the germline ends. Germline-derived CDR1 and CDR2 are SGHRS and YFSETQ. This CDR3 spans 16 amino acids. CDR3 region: CASSASGVGMNTEAFF. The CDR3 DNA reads TGCGCCAGCAGCGCCTCAGGGGTGGGAATGAACACTGAAGCTTTCTTT.

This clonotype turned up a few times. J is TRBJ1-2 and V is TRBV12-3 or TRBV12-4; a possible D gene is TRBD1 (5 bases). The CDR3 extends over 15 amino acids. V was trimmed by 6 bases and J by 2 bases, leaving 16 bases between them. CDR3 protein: CASRGGGLLNYGYTF. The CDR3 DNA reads TGTGCCAGCAGGGGGGGGGGTCTGTTGAACTATGGCTACACCTTC.